This T cell receptor beta chain was obtained from a study of shared clonotypes between healthy human individuals. Study in general: Every donor yielded three CD4 naive, three CD4 memory, two CD8 naive and one CD8 memory plate.

Repertoires were generated with immunoSEQ multiplex PCR, while TCRdb's copy carries only in-frame clones and drops some. The data hold fewer than 400,000 clones, with around 67% observed a single time. With V trimmed by 3 bases and J by 5 bases, 4 bases remained unmatched. Germline V gene sequence: CDR1 SGDLS, CDR2 YYNGEE. The CDR3 covers 14 residues. Remarks on this clone: Its antigen is not known.

Findings of the study overall: The study drew on few donors, limiting represented genetic and exposure-history diversity.

The sequence was obtained from a man younger than 40 in good health. The chain combines TRBV9 with TRBJ2-2; 7 bases line up with TRBD1. Sequenced sample: memory CD4+ T cells sorted from blood. Subset noted: CD45RA-negative fraction. CDR3 nucleotide sequence: TGTGCCAGCAGCGCGGGACAGCGTACCGGGGAGCTGTTTTTT. Protein product: CASSAGQRTGELFF.